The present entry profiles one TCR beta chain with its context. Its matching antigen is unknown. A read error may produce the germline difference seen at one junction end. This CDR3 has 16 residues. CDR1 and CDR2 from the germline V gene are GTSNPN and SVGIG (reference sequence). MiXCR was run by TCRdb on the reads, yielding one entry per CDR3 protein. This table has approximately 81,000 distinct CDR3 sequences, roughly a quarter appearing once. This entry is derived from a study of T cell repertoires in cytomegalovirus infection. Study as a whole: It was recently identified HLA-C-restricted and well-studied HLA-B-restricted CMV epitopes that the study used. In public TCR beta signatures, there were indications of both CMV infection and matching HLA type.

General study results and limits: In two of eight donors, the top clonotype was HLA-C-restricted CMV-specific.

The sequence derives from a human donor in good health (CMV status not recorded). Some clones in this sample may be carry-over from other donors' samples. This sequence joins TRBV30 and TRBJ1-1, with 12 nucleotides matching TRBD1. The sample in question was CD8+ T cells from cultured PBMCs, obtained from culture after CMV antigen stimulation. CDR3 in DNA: TGTGCCTGGAGGGGACAGGGGGCAATTTATAGCACTGAAGTTTTCTTT. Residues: CAWRGQGAIYSTEVFF. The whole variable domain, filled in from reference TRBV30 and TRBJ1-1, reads SQTIHQWPATLVQPVGSPLSLECTVEGTSNPNLYWYRQAAGRGLQLLFYSVGIGQISSEVPQNLSASRPQDRQFILSSKKLLLSDSGFYLCAWRGQGAIYSTEVFFGQGTRLTVV.